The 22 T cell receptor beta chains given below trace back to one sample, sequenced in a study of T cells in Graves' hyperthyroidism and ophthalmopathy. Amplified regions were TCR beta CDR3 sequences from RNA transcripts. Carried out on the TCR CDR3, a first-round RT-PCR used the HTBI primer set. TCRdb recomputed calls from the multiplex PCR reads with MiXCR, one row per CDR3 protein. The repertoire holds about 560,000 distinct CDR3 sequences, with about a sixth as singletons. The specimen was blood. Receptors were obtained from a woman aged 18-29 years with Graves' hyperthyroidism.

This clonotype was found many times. DNA of the CDR3: TGCAGTGCTAGCCCTATTGACAGGGGCAATCAGCCCCAGCATTTT. Amino acids: CSASPIDRGNQPQHF. This chain joins TRBV20-1 and TRBJ1-5, with 7 bases fitting TRBD1. The CDR3 has 15 amino acids. With 3 bases clipped from V and 2 bases from J, the junction kept 7 bases outside the gene matches. Germline V gene sequence: CDR1 DFQATT, CDR2 SNEGSKA (reference sequence).

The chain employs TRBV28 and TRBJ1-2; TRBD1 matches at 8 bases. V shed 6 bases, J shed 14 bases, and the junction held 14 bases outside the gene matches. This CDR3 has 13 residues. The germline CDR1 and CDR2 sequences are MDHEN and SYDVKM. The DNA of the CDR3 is TGTGCCAGCAGCCAACCGGGACAGGCATCGGAAACCTTC. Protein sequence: CASSQPGQASETF.

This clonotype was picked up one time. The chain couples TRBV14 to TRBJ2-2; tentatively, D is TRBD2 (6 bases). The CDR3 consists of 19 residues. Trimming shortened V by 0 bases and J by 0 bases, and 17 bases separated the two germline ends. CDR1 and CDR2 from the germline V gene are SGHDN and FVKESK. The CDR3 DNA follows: TGTGCCAGCAGCCAAGATTATTTTGTAGCGGAGGCGAACACCGGGGAGCTGTTTTTT. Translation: CASSQDYFVAEANTGELFF.

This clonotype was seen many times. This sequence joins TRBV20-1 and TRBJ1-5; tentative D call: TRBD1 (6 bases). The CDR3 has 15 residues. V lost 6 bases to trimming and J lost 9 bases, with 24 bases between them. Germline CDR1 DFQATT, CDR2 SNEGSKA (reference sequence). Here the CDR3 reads CSASTYRELSLPQHF. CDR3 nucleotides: TGCAGTGCCTCCACTTACAGGGAATTGTCTCTGCCCCAGCATTTT.

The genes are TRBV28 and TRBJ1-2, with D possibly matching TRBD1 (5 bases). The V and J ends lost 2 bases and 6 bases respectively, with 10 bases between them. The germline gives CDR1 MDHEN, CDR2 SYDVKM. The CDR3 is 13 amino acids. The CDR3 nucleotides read TGTGCCAGCAGTTTAAGGGGTAGCCATGGCTACACCTTC. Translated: CASSLRGSHGYTF.

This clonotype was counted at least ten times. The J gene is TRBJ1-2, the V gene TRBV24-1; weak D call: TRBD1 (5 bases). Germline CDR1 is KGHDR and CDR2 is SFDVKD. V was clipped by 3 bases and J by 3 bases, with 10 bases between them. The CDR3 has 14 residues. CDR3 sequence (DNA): TGTGCCACCAGTGATACGGGACGGCACTATGGCTACACCTTC. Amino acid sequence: CATSDTGRHYGYTF.

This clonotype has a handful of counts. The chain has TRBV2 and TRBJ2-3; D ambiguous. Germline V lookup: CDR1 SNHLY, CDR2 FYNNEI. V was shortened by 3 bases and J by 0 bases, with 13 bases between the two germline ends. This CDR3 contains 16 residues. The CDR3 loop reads CASSDRTETSTDTQYF. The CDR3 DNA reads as TGTGCCAGCAGTGATCGGACGGAGACTAGCACAGATACGCAGTATTTT.

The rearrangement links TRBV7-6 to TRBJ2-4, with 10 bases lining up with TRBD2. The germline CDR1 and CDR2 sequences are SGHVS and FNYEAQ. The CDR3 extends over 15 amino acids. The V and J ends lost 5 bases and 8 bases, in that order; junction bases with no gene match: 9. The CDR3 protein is CASSESGGAGYIQYF. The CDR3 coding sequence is TGTGCCAGCAGCGAAAGCGGGGGGGCCGGATACATTCAGTACTTC.

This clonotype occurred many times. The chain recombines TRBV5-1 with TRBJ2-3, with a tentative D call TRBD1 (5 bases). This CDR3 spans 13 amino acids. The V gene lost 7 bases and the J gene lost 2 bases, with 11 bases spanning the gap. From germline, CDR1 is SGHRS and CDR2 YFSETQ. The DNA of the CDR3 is TGCGCCAGCCAGACAGAGTTCACAGATACGCAGTATTTT. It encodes CASQTEFTDTQYF.

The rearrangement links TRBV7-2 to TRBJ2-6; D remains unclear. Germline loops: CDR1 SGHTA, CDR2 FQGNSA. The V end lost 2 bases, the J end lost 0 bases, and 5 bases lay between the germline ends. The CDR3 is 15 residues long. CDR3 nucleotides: TGTGCCAGCAGCTTAACCACCTCTGGGGCCAACGTCCTGACTTTC. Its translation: CASSLTTSGANVLTF.

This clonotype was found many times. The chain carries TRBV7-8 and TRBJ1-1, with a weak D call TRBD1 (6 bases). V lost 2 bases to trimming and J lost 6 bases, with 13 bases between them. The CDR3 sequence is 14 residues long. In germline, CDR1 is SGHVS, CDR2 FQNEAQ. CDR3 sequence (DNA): TGTGCCAGCAGCTTATCAGGATCAGGGGCTGAAGCTTTCTTT. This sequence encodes CASSLSGSGAEAFF.

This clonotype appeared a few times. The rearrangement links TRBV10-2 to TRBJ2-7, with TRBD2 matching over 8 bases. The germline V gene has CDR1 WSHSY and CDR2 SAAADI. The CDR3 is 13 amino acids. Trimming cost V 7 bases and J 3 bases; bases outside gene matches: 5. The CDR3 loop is CASTGTSNYEQYF. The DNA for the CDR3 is TGCGCCAGCACTGGGACTAGTAACTACGAGCAGTACTTC.

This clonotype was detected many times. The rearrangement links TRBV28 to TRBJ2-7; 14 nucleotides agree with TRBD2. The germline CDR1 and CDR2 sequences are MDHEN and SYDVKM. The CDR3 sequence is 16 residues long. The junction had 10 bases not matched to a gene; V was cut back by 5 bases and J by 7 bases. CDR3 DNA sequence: TGTGCCAGCAGTATCGGACTAGCGGGAGGAGTGGGTGAGCAGTACTTC. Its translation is CASSIGLAGGVGEQYF.

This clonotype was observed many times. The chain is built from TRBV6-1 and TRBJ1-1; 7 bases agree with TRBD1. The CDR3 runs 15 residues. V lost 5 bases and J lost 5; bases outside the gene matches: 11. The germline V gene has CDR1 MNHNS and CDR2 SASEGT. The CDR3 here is CASSFLKAGGTEAFF. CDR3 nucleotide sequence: TGTGCCAGCAGTTTCCTCAAAGCAGGGGGGACTGAAGCTTTCTTT.

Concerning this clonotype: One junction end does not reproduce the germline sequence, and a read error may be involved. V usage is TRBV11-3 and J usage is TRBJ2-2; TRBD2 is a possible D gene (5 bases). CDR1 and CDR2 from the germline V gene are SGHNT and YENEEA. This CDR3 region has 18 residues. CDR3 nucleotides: TGTGCCAGCAGCTTAGATGTAGGGTTCGGTCCGAACACCGGGGAGCGGTTTTTT. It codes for CASSLDVGFGPNTGERFF.

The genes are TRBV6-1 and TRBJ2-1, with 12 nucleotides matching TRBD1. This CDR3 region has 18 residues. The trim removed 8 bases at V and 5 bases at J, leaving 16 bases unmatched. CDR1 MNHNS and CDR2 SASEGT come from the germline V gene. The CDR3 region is CASRRGNLGTGGHNEQFF. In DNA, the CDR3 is TGTGCCAGCCGAAGGGGGAACCTAGGGACAGGGGGCCACAATGAGCAGTTCTTC.

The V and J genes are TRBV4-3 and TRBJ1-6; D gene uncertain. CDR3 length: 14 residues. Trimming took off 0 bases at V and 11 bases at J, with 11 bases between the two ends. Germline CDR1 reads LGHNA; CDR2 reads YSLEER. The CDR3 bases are TGCGCCAGCAGCCAAGATGAGGGTATAACACCCCTCCACTTT. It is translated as CASSQDEGITPLHF.

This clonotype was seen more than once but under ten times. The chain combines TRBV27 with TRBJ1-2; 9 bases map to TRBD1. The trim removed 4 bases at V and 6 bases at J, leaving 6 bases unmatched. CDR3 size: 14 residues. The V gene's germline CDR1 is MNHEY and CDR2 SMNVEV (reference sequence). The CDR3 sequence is CASSSWTGDHGYTF. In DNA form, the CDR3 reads TGTGCCAGCAGTTCATGGACAGGGGACCATGGCTACACCTTC.

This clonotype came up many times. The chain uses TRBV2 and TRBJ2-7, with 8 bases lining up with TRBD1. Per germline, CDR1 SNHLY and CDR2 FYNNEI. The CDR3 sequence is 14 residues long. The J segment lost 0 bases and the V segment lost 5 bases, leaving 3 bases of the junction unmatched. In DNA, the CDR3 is TGTGCCAGCAGTTACAGGGGGTTCTCCTACGAGCAGTACTTC. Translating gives CASSYRGFSYEQYF.

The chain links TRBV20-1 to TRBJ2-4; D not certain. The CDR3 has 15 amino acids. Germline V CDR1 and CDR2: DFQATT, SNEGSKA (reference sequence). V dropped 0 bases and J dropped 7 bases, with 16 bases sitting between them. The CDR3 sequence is CSARETAWDQNIQYF. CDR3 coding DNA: TGCAGTGCTAGAGAGACCGCCTGGGATCAGAACATTCAGTACTTC.

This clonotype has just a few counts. The DNA for the CDR3 is TGCGCCAGCAGCTTCACTCCTCAAGAGACCCAGTACTTC. It translates to CASSFTPQETQYF. The chain recombines TRBV5-1 with TRBJ2-5; no firm D call. The length of the CDR3 is 13 residues. The V end lost 2 bases, the J end lost 2 bases, and 7 bases lay between the germline ends. Per the germline V gene, CDR1 is SGHRS and CDR2 is YFSETQ.

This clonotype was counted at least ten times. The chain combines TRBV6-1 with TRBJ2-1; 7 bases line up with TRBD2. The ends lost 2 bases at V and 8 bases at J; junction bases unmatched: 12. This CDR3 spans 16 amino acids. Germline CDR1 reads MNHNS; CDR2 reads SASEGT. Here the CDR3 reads CASSETGGPTSHEQFF. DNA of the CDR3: TGTGCCAGCAGTGAAACGGGGGGTCCCACGTCTCATGAGCAGTTCTTC.